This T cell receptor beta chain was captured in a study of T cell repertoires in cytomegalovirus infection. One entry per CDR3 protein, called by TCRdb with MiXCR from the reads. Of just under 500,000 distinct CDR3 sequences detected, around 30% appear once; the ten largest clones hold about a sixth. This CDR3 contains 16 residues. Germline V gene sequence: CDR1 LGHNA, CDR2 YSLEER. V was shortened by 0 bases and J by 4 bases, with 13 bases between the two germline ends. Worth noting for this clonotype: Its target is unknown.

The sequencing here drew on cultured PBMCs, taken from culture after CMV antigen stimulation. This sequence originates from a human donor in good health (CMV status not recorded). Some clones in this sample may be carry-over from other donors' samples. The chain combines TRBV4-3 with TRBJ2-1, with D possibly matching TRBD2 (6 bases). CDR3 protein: CASSQDRGGIYNEQFF. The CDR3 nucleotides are TGCGCCAGCAGCCAAGATCGGGGCGGGATTTACAATGAGCAGTTCTTC.